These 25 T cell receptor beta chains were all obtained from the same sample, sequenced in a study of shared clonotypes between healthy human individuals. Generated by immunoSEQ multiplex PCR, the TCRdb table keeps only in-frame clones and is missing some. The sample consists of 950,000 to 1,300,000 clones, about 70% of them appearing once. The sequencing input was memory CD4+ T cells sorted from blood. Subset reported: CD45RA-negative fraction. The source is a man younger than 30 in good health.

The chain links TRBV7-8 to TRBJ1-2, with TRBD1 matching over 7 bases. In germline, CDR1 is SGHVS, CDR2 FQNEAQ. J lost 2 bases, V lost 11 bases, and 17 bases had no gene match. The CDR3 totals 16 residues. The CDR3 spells CAVTSGQGVNNYGYTF. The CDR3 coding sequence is TGTGCCGTAACCTCAGGGCAGGGGGTAAACAACTATGGCTACACCTTC.

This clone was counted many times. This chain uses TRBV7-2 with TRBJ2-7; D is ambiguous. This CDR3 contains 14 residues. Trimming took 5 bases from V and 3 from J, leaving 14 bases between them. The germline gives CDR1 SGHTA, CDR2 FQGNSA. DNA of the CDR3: TGTGCCAGCAGCCGGAACTCTGCTAGCTACGAGCAGTACTTC. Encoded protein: CASSRNSASYEQYF.

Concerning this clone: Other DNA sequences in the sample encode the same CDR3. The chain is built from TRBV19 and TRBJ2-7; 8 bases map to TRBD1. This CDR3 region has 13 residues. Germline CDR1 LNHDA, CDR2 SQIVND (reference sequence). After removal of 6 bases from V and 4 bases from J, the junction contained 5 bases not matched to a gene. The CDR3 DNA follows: TGTGCCAGTAGCCTCGGACAGGGATACGAGCAGTACTTC. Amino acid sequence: CASSLGQGYEQYF.

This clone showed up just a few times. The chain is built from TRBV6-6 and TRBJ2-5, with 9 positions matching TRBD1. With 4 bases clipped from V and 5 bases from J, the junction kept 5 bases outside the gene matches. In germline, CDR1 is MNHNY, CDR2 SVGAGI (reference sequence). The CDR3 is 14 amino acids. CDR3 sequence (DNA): TGTGCCAGCAGTTTTGGACAGGGGTGGGAGACCCAGTACTTC. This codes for CASSFGQGWETQYF.

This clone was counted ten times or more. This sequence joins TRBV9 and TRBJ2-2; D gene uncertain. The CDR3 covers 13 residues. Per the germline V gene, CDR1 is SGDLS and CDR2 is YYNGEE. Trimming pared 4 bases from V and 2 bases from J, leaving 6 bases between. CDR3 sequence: CASSNVNTGELFF. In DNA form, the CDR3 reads TGTGCCAGCAGCAACGTAAACACCGGGGAGCTGTTTTTT.

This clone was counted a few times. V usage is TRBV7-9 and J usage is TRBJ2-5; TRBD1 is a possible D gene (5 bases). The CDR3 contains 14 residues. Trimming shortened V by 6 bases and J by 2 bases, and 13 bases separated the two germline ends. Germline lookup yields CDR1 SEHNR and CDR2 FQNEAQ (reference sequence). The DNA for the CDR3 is TGTGCCAGCAGAAAAAGGGGCCCGCAAGAGACCCAGTACTTC. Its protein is CASRKRGPQETQYF. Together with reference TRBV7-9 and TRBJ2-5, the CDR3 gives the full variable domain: DTGVSQNPRHKITKRGQNVTFRCDPISEHNRLYWYRQTLGQGPEFLTYFQNEAQLEKSRLLSDRFSAERPKGSFSTLEIQRTEQGDSAMYLCASRKRGPQETQYFGPGTRLLVL.

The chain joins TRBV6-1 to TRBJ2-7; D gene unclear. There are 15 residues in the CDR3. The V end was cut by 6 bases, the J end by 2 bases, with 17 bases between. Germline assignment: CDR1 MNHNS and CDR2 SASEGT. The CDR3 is CASRDGHLSPYEQYF. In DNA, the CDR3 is TGTGCCAGCAGGGACGGGCACCTTTCTCCCTACGAGCAGTACTTC.

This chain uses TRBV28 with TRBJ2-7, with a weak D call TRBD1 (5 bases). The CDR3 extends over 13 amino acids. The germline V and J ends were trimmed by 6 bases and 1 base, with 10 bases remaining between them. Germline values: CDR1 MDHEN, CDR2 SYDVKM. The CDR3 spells CASSRRASYEQYF. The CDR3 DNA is TGTGCCAGCAGCCGCAGGGCTTCCTACGAGCAGTACTTC.

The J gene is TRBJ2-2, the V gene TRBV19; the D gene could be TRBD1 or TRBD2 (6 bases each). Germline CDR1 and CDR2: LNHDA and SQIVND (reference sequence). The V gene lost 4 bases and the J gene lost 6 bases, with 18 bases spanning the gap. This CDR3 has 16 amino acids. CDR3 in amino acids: CASSTAWGALAGELFF. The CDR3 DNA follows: TGTGCCAGTAGTACAGCCTGGGGGGCCCTGGCCGGGGAGCTGTTTTTT.

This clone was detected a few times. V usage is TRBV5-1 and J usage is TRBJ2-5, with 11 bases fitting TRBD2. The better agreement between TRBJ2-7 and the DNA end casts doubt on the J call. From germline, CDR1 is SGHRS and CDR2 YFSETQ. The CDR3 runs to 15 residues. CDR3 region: CASSRTTSGVYEQYF. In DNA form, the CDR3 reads TGCGCCAGCAGCCGGACGACTAGCGGGGTCTACGAGCAGTACTTC.

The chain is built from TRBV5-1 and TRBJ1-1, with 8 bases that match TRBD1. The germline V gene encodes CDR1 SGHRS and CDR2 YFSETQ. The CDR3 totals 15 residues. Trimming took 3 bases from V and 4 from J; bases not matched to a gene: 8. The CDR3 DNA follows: TGCGCCAGCAGCTCGCCCTGGACAGGGCGCACTGAAGCTTTCTTT. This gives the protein CASSSPWTGRTEAFF. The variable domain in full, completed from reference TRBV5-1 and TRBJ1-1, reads KAGVTQTPRYLIKTRGQQVTLSCSPISGHRSVSWYQQTPGQGLQFLFEYFSETQRNKGNFPGRFSGRQFSNSRSEMNVSTLELGDSALYLCASSSPWTGRTEAFFGQGTRLTVV.

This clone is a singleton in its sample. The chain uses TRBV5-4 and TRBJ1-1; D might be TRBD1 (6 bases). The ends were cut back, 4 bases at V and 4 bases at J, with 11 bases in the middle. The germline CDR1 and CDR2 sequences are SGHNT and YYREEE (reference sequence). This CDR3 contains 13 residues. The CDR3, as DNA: TGTGCCAGCAGCCGGCGGGGGGCCACTGAAGCTTTCTTT. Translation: CASSRRGATEAFF.

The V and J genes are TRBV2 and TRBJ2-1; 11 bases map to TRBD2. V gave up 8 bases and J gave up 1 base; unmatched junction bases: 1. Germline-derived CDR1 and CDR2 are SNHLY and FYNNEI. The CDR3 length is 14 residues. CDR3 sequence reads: CASSSGGSYNEQFF. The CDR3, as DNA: TGTGCCAGCTCTAGCGGGGGGTCCTACAATGAGCAGTTCTTC.

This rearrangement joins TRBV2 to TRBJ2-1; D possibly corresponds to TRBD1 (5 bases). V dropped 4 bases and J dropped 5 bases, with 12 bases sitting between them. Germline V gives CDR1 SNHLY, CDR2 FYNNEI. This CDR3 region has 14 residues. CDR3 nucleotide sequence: TGTGCCAGCAGTGTCGAGACAGAAGACAATGAGCAGTTCTTC. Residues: CASSVETEDNEQFF.

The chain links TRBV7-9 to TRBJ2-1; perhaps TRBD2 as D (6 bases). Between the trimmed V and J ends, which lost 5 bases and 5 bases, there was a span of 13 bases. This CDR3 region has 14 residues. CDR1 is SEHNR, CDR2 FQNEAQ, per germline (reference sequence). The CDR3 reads CASSVGTPDNEQFF. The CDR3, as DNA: TGTGCCAGCAGCGTGGGGACTCCCGACAATGAGCAGTTCTTC.

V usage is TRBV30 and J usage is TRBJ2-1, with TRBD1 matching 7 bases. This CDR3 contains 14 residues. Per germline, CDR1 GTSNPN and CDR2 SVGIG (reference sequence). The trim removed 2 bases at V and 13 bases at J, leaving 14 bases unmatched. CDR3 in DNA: TGTGCCTGGAGTTTACTCACAGGGGCTGCGCAACAGTTCTTC. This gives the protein CAWSLLTGAAQQFF.

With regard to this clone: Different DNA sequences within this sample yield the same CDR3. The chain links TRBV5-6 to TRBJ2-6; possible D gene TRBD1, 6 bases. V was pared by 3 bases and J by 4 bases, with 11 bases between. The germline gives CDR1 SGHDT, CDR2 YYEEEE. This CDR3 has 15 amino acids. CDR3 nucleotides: TGTGCCAGCAGCTACAGGGTGTCCGGGGCCAACGTCCTGACTTTC. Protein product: CASSYRVSGANVLTF. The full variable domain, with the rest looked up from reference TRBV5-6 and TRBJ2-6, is DAGVTQSPTHLIKTRGQQVTLRCSPKSGHDTVSWYQQALGQGPQFIFQYYEEEERQRGNFPDRFSGHQFPNYSSELNVNALLLGDSALYLCASSYRVSGANVLTFGAGSRLTVL.

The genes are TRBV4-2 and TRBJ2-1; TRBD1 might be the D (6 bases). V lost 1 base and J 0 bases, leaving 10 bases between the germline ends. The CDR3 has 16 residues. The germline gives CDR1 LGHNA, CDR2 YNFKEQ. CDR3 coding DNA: TGTGCCAGCAGCCAAGCGGACAGTGGCTCCTACAATGAGCAGTTCTTC. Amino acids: CASSQADSGSYNEQFF.

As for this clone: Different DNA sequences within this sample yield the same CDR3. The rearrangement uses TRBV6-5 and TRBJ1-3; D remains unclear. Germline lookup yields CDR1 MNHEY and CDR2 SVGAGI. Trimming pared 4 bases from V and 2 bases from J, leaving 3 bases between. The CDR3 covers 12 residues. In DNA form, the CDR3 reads TGTGCCAGCAGTTCCACTGGAAACACCATATATTTT. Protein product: CASSSTGNTIYF.

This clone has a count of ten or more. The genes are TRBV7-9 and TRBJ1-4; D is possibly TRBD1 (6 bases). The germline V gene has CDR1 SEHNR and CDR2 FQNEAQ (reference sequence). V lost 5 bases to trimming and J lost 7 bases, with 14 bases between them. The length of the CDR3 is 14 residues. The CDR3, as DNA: TGTGCCAGCAGCCCTCAGGGAGGGGGTGAAAAACTGTTTTTT. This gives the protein CASSPQGGGEKLFF.

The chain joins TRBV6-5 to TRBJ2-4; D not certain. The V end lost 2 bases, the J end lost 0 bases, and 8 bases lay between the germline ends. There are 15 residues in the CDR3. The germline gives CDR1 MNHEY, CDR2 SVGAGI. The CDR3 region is CASSYKGLAKNIQYF. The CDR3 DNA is TGTGCCAGCAGTTACAAGGGTCTAGCCAAAAACATTCAGTACTTC.

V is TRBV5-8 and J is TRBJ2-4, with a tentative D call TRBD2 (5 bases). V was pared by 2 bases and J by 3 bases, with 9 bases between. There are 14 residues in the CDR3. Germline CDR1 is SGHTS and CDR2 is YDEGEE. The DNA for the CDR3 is TGTGCCAGCAGCTTCCCCGAGGGCAAAAACATTCAGTACTTC. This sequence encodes CASSFPEGKNIQYF.

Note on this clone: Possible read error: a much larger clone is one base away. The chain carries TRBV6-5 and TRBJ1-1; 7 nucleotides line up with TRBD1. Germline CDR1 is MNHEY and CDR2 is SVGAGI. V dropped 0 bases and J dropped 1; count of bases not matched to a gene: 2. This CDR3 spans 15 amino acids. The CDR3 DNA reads TGTGCCAGCAGTTACTCCTGGACAGGGAACACTGAAGCTTTCTTT. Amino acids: CASSYSWTGNTEAFF.

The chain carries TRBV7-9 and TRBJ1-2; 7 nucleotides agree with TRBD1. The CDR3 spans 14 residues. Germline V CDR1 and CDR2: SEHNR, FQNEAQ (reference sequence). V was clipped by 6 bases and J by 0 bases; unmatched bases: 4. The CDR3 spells CASSLTGANYGYTF. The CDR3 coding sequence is TGTGCCAGCAGTTTAACAGGGGCTAACTATGGCTACACCTTC.

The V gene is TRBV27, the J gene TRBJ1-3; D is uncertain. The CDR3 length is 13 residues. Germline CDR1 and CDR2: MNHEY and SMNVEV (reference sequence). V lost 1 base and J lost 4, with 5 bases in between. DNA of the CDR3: TGTGCCAGCAGTTTATTTAAGGGAAACACCATATATTTT. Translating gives CASSLFKGNTIYF.